The source of this T cell receptor beta chain is a study of blood T cell repertoires in COVID-19. Overall study: Samples representing acute and convalescent COVID-19 were sourced from the United States, Italy and Spain. PBMCs, B-cell-depleted T cells, or T cells provided the cDNA or gDNA that made up the material.

Enrolment of Seattle patients took place during active infection, and they were followed longitudinally. V lost 4 bases and J lost 4, with 13 bases in between. Per the germline V gene, CDR1 is GTSNPN and CDR2 is SVGIG (reference sequence). The CDR3 length is 13 residues. As handled by the study authors: Amplified reference gene primers provided the basis for estimating nucleated cell counts. Profiled with immunoSEQ multiplex PCR; TCRdb holds only in-frame clones, not every one. V, J and clone size are those of that table, while D and trimming were read from the DNA. Counted here are more than 250,000 clones, approximately 90% occurring once; the ten biggest clones make up 1.5% to 2%.

The sequence derives from a woman younger than 45 with COVID-19, enrolled during active disease. V usage is TRBV30 and J usage is TRBJ1-2, with a possible D match to TRBD1 (6 bases). The sequenced material came from peripheral blood. CDR3 DNA sequence: TGTGCCTGGACCTTAGGACAGAGCTATGGCTACACCTTC. Amino acids: CAWTLGQSYGYTF.